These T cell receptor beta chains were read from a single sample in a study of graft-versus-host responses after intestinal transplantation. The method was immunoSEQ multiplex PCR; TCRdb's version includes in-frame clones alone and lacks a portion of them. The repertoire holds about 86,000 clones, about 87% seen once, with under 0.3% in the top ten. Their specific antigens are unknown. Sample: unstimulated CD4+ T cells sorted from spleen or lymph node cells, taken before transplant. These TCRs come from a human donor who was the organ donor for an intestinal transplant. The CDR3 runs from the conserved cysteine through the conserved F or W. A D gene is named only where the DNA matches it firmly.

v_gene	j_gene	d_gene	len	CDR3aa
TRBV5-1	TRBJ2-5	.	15	CASSSVPGHQGTQYF
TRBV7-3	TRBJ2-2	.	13	CASSLTRTGELFF
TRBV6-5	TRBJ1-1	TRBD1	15	CASSSHSGQGGEAFF
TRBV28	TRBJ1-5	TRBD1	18	CASSPRDRGLRGNQPQHF
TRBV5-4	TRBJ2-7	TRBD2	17	CASSLVLLAGESYEQYF
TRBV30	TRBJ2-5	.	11	CAWSQKETQYF
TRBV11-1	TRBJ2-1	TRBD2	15	CASSPLTAGGNEQFF
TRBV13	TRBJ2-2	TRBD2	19	CASSFGLAGGPVNTGELFF
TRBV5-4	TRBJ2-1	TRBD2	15	CASSFPLAGVNEQFF
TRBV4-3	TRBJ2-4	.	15	CASSQSQGRENIQYF
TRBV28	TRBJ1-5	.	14	CASSSGQLNQPQHF
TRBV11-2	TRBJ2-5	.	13	CASSLGARETQYF
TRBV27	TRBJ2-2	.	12	CASSFQVGELFF
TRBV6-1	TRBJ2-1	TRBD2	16	CASSGAFAGAYNEQFF
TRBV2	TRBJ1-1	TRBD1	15	CASVSNPGQGTEAFF
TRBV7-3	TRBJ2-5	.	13	CASSPRAQETQYF
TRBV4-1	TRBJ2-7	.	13	CASSQVGGGGQYF
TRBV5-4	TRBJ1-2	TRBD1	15	CASSLPTGEAYGYTF
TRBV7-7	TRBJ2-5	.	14	CASSFSTGPETQYF
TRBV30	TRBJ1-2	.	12	CAWSERAGGYTF
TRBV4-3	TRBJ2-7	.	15	CASSQSIGTSYEQYF
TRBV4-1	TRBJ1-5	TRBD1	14	CASSPGTGDQPQHF
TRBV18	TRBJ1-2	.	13	CASSPFTLSGYTF
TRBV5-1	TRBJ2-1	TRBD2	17	CASSLIPLAGAYNEQFF
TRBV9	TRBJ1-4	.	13	CARGGLGVEKLFF
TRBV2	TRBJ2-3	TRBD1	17	CASSFRRGTGSTDTQYF
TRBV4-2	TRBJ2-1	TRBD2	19	CASSQVGLVQSDSYNEQFF
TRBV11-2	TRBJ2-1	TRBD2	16	CASSPSNRREGNEQFF
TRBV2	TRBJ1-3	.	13	CASEQGSGNTIYF
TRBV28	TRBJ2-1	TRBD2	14	CASTGGLLYNEQFF
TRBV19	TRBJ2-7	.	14	CASNPGGFLDEQYF
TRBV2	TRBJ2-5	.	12	CASSDRAETQYF
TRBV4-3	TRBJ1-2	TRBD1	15	CASSQDGQGAVGYTF
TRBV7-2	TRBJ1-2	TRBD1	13	CASRPGQGNGYTF
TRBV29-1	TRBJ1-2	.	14	CSVEGWRPLYGYTF
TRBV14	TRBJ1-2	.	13	CASSQQGNYGYTF
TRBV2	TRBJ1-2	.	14	CASETNQVFYGYTF
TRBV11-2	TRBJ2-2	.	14	CASSLVLFRGELFF
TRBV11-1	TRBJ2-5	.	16	CASSPTHAGTQETQYF
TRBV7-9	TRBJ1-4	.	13	CASSLGQTEKLFF
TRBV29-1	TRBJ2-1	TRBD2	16	CSVVGGTSGAYNEQFF
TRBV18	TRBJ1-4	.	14	CASSPRGTNEKLFF
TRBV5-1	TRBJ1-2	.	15	CASSYSKGANYGYTF
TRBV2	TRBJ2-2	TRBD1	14	CATETGGVTGELFF
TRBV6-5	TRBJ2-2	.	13	CASSRVGGGELFF
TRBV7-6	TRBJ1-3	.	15	CASSLEHGSGNTIYF
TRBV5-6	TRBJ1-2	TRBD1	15	CASSLVTTGIYGYTF
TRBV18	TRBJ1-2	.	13	CASLGDNNYGYTF
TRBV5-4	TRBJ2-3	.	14	CASSLWGGQDTQYF
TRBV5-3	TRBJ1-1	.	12	CARNAGQTEAFF
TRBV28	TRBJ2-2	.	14	CASSHVWGAGELFF
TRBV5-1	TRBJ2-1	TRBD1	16	CASRWGRGRQDNEQFF
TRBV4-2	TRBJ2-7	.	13	CASSALGRYEQYF
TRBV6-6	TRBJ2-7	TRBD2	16	CASSYGAGLQTYEQYF
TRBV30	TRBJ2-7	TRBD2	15	CALRRPSGGDYELNF
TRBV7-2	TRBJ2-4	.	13	CAIAGYGENIQYF
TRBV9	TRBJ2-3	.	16	CASSMRRDSRTDTQYF
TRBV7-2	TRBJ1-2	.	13	CASSLGVGRGYTF